This T cell receptor beta chain is from a study of Graves' ophthalmopathy and Graves' hyperthyroidism. Study-level findings and limits: This model predicted ophthalmopathy progression (sensitivity 65% to 71%, specificity 72.22%).

Beta-chain TCR CDR3 regions were amplified from RNA transcripts. The workflow started with a first-round RT-PCR run with HTBI primers and then moved on to a second-round multiplex PCR. TCRdb re-derived calls from the multiplex PCR reads in MiXCR, one entry per CDR3 protein. The data show about 500,000 distinct CDR3 sequences, approximately 15% seen once. Uncontrolled infections, other autoimmune diseases, pregnancy or lactation barred patients from enrollment. This clonotype was seen many times. What it recognizes is unknown. The sample taken for sequencing was blood. This clonotype was sampled from a woman aged 30 to 39 with Graves' ophthalmopathy.

The CDR3 sequence is CASSLSLGEAFF. The CDR3 DNA sequence: TGTGCCAGCAGCCTAAGTCTAGGAGAAGCTTTCTTT. The chain carries TRBV7-9 and TRBJ1-1; D gene ambiguous. Germline assignment: CDR1 SEHNR and CDR2 FQNEAQ (reference sequence). With 5 bases removed from V and 8 bases from J, the gap between germline ends came to 12 bases. The CDR3 runs 12 residues.